One TCR beta chain is described in this entry. The clone's antigen remains unknown. Base qualities are not recorded, but no much larger clone differs from it by a single base. Library preparation used 5' RACE. The sequencing machine was an Illumina HiSeq 2500. A second roughly 6 to 12 cycle PCR used a sample-barcoded 5' primer and a J-beta primer mix. Each TCR beta cDNA molecule received a unique molecular identifier from a template-switch 5' adaptor carrying 12 random nucleotides. Each sample yielded at least 2.5 million CDR3-containing paired-end reads. First-strand cDNA synthesis was performed from all RNA using the Mint cDNA synthesis kit, with priming by a TRBC-specific oligonucleotide. All cDNA was treated with uracil-DNA glycosylase and then went through a first 18-cycle PCR with the universal primers M1SS and BC2_uni_R. Regarding the original processing steps: For normalization, 1 million high-quality reads were randomly selected from each sample, with every read carrying a distinct molecular identifier. Reads with shared molecular identifiers were discarded instead of being binned into consensus sequences. MiTCR, set to a Q25 quality threshold and the strictest error-elimination algorithm, was used for CDR3 identification, clonotype clustering and error correction. A nonparametric unseen species model using Euler transformation provided a lower-bound estimate of total TCR beta diversity. TCRdb reprocessing: public reads trimmed at Q25 with fastp, clones called with MiXCR, in-frame beta chains kept. One record per CDR3 amino acid sequence lists the most common genes and DNA. What appears here as the V and J calls and clone size reflects TCRdb's work, not the paper's. Across this sample there are about 1,500,000 distinct CDR3 sequences, with 35% to 45% seen only once. The top ten hold 7% to 9.5% of the sample.

Systemically healthy Caucasian individuals from Russia, around 38 in total and aged roughly 6 to 90 years, were included as donors. Each donor gave about 9.7 milliliters of peripheral blood, drawn into EDTA-treated Vacutainer tubes. Ficoll-Paque density-gradient centrifugation was used to isolate PBMCs, with at least 7 million obtained per sample. Total RNA, at least 6 micrograms per sample, was extracted from PBMCs with Trizol reagent. For every donor, flow cytometry on a PBMC aliquot measured the percentage of naive CD45RAhigh/CD27high T cells. This specimen belongs to a study of blood T cells in healthy people across ages (dated by TCRdb to the mid-2010s). For the study in its entirety: Template switching captured roughly one uniquely barcoded TCR beta cDNA molecule per two T cells in model experiments. Using deep sequencing normalized with unique cDNA molecular identifiers, the study measured how TCR beta repertoire diversity changes with age. Four age groups were formed from the donors: young (average approximately 17 years), middle-aged (approximately 39), aged (roughly 56) and long-lived (less than 85). Donors of different ages were randomly distributed across sequencing lanes to avoid experimental bias. For two donors (one aged 18 to 29 and one aged 80 or older), the study analyzed two additional independent replicas of 1 million unique cDNA reads from the same blood draw.

The research as a whole found: Because the CMV infection status of the donors was unknown, age-related changes in expanded clonotypes may potentially have been confounded. Compared with the aged group, the long-lived group had more naive CD4+ T cells, fewer expanded clones and increased TCR diversity, a pattern suggesting age selection. Observed TCR beta diversity per million T cells fell roughly linearly with age, and a significant reduction was already apparent by age around 40. Since profiling was done on bulk unsorted PBMCs, naive and antigen-experienced compartments could not be conclusively compared. Estimates of total diversity from one million sequenced T cells were regarded as lower bounds and underestimates. Observed TCR beta diversity correlated strongly with the percentage of naive T cells measured by flow cytometry.

The source material was blood. The TCR originated in a woman aged 18-35 years in good health.

The sequenced DNA is TGTGCCAGCAGCCCGGGACAGGGCATCATTGAGCAGTACTTC. Its coded protein is CASSPGQGIIEQYF. The chain is assembled from TRBV2 and TRBJ2-5, and TRBD1 matches 9 of the central bases. Taken from cysteine to phenylalanine, the CDR3 has 14 residues. Of all the DNA, just the CDR3 is kept, 42 bases in frame from base 1. V is trimmed back by 6 bases and J by 11 bases, and the junction contains 13 bases that no gene match accounts for. Sequences SNHLY (CDR1) and FYNNEI (CDR2) are obtained from the germline V gene.